This T cell receptor (beta chain) was observed in a study of beta chain features in type 1 diabetes. Germline CDR1 is SGHTA and CDR2 is FQGTGA. The CDR3 loop spans 13 amino acids. The germline V and J ends were trimmed by 4 bases and 7 bases, with 14 bases remaining between them. The whole isolated RNA underwent reverse transcription, so sequencing captured expressed TCRB transcripts. Naive, central memory and regulatory T cell samples came to a mean of approximately 3.57 million reads. Using immunoSEQ multiplex PCR, the repertoire was profiled, and TCRdb retains in-frame clones only, with some absent. The table includes about 270,000 clones, more than 13% detected once. Turning to this clone: Its antigen is unidentified.

Study conclusions and caveats: TCRB CDR3s from Type 1 diabetes patients were moderately but significantly shorter in all four CD4+ subsets. The study left unresolved whether HLA type influences TCRB rearrangement. For patients, the naive, central memory and Treg TCRB repertoires appeared more alike than for healthy donors.

Material for sequencing was naive CD4+ T cells from blood. The chain couples TRBV7-3 to TRBJ2-7; maybe TRBD1 (5 bases). This receptor was identified in a man aged 25 to 40 with type 1 diabetes. CDR3 DNA: TGTGCCAGCAGCTCTAACCGAGCAGGGGAGCAGTACTTC. It codes for CASSSNRAGEQYF.